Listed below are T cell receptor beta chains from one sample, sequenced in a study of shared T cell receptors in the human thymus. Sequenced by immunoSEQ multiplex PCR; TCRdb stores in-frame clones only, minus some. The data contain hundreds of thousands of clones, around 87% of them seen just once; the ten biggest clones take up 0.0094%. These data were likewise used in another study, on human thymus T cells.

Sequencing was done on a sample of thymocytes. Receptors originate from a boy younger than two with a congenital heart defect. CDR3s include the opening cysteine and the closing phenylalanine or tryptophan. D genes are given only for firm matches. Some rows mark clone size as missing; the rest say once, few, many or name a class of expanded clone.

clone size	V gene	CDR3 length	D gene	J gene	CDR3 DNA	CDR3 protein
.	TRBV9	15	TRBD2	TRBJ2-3	TGTGCCAGCAGCCCGGCTAGCGGGGGTTACGATACGCAGTATTTT	CASSPASGGYDTQYF
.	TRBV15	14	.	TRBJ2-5	TGTGCCACCAGCACGCGGGACAGCCAAGAGACCCAGTACTTC	CATSTRDSQETQYF
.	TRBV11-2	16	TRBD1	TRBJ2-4	TGTGCCAGCAGCCCCCGGGACAGGGAAACCAAAAACATTCAGTACTTC	CASSPRDRETKNIQYF
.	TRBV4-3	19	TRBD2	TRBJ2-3	TGCGCCAGCAGCCAATTCGCCGGGGCGGGGGGGCAGAGCACAGATACGCAGTATTTT	CASSQFAGAGGQSTDTQYF
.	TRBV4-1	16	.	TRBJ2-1	TGCGCCAGCAGCCAAGGAGCTAGCCAACCTACAAATGAGCAGTTCTTC	CASSQGASQPTNEQFF
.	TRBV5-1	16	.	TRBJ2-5	TGCGCCAGCAGCTTGGTAGGTGCAGGGCTCCAGGGGACCCAGTACTTC	CASSLVGAGLQGTQYF
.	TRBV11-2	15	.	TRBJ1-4	TGTGCCAGCAGCTTAGTCGAGTACGGGGGTGAAAAACTGTTTTTT	CASSLVEYGGEKLFF
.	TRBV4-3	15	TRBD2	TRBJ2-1	TGCGCCAGCAGCCAAGGGACTAGCGGGAGGGATGAGCAGTTCTTC	CASSQGTSGRDEQFF
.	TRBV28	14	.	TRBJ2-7	TGTGCCAGTACACGTGACAGACACTCCTACGAGCAGTACTTC	CASTRDRHSYEQYF
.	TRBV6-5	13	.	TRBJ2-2	TGTGCCAGCAGTGGAGCGGCCACCGGGGAGCTGTTTTTT	CASSGAATGELFF
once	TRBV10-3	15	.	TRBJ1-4	TGTGCCATCAGTGAGTCGGGGGGAAGGGATGAAAAACTGTTTTTT	CAISESGGRDEKLFF
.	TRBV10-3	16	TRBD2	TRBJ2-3	TGTGCCATCAGTGCACTAGCGGGAGGACTCACAGATACGCAGTATTTT	CAISALAGGLTDTQYF
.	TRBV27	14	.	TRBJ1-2	TGTGCCAGCAGTGCACGGGGGTCTAACTATGGCTACACCTTC	CASSARGSNYGYTF
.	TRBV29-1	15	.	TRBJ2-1	TGCAGCGTTGAGTACTATCCTAGCTCCTACAATGAGCAGTTCTTC	CSVEYYPSSYNEQFF
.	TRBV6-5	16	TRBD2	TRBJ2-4	TGTGCCAGCAGTTACCAGCTAGCGGGATTGTTGAACATTCAGTACTTC	CASSYQLAGLLNIQYF
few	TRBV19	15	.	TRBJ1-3	TGTGCCAGTAGTGGGCGACAGGCTAATGGAAACACCATATATTTT	CASSGRQANGNTIYF
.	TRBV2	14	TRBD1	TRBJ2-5	TGTGCCAGCAGTGAGAGGACAGGGAGGGAGACCCAGTACTTC	CASSERTGRETQYF
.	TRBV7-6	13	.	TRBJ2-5	TGTGCCAGCAGCTTAGGAGCAAAAGAGACCCAGTACTTC	CASSLGAKETQYF